This passage covers 17 T cell receptor beta chains from one sample sequenced in a study of blood T cell repertoires in COVID-19. Only in-frame clones appear in the TCRdb table, and some are missing; sequencing was by immunoSEQ multiplex PCR. The sample consists of over 200,000 clones, roughly 85% of them appearing once. The sequenced sample was peripheral blood. The source is a woman aged 40 to 50 with active or convalescent COVID-19.

The chain combines TRBV3-1 (or the pseudogene TRBV3-2) with TRBJ2-3; TRBD2 matches at 11 bases. The length of the CDR3 is 15 residues. After removal of 4 bases from V and 5 bases from J, the junction contained 5 bases not matched to a gene. CDR1 and CDR2 (germline): LGHDT, YNNKEL (reference sequence). CDR3 protein: CASSLTSGGGDTQYF. CDR3 sequence (DNA): TGTGCCAGCAGCCTCACTAGCGGGGGAGGAGATACGCAGTATTTT.

This chain joins TRBV7-8 and TRBJ1-1; TRBD1 might be the D (6 bases). V was clipped by 2 bases and J by 3 bases, with 13 bases between them. CDR1 and CDR2 from the germline V gene are SGHVS and FQNEAQ. CDR3 length: 15 residues. The CDR3 coding sequence is TGTGCCAGCAGCTTACCTCGGGGGGCGGACACTGAAGCTTTCTTT. It codes for CASSLPRGADTEAFF.

V is TRBV7-3 and J is TRBJ1-2; TRBD1 matches 8 bases. Germline V gene data show CDR1 as SGHTA and CDR2 as FQGTGA. The CDR3 length is 14 residues. Losses at the gene ends were 0 bases for V and 7 bases for J; bases not matched to a gene: 4. The CDR3 coding sequence is TGTGCCAGCAGCTTAACACGGACAGGGAGTGGCTACACCTTC. Protein product: CASSLTRTGSGYTF.

The chain links TRBV6-1 to TRBJ1-2, with 7 bases matching TRBD1. The V gene's germline CDR1 is MNHNS and CDR2 SASEGT. This CDR3 has 16 residues. J lost 8 bases, V lost 2 bases, and 14 bases had no gene match. The CDR3 sequence: CASSERIGTAPYGYTF. For the CDR3, the DNA is TGTGCCAGCAGTGAACGGATAGGGACAGCGCCATACGGCTACACCTTC.

This chain joins TRBV5-1 and TRBJ1-2, with 7 bases identical to TRBD1. Germline-derived CDR1 and CDR2 are SGHRS and YFSETQ. CDR3 length: 17 amino acids. The junction had 13 bases not matched to a gene; V was cut back by 5 bases and J by 0 bases. Written as DNA, the CDR3 is TGCGCCAGCAGTCTTGTCAGGGGGGTCCAAACTAACTATGGCTACACCTTC. It codes for CASSLVRGVQTNYGYTF.

V is TRBV7-6 and J is TRBJ2-7, with 7 nucleotides matching TRBD1. Germline V lookup: CDR1 SGHVS, CDR2 FNYEAQ. The V and J ends lost 6 bases and 0 bases, in that order; junction bases with no gene match: 8. This CDR3 has 15 residues. CDR3 coding DNA: TGTGCCAGCAGGAACCACAGGGGCAGCTCCTACGAGCAGTACTTC. The encoded protein is CASRNHRGSSYEQYF.

The chain recombines TRBV6-2 or TRBV6-3 with TRBJ1-1; D might be TRBD1 (5 bases). Germline V gene sequence: CDR1 MNHEY, CDR2 SVGEGT. V was pared by 0 bases and J by 3 bases, with 17 bases between. The CDR3 length is 17 residues. The CDR3 is CASSYSALTDHYTEAFF. DNA of the CDR3: TGTGCCAGCAGTTACTCCGCATTGACAGATCACTACACTGAAGCTTTCTTT.

The V call is TRBV5-4, the J call TRBJ2-7; 10 nucleotides line up with TRBD2. This CDR3 has 16 residues. J gave up 3 bases and V 4 bases, and 10 bases lay outside the gene matches. Germline-derived CDR1 and CDR2 are SGHNT and YYREEE (reference sequence). The CDR3 region is CASSASGRKDRYEQYF. CDR3 sequence (DNA): TGTGCCAGCAGCGCTAGCGGGAGAAAAGACCGCTACGAGCAGTACTTC.

The chain combines TRBV11-2 with TRBJ2-1; 15 bases are shared with TRBD2. The V gene end was trimmed by 5 bases and the J gene end by 0 bases; junction bases not matched to a gene: 5. Germline CDR1 reads SGHAT; CDR2 reads FQNNGV. This CDR3 comprises 18 residues. The CDR3 DNA follows: TGTGCCAGCAGCGGCTGGACTAGCGGGGGGGCCTCCTACAATGAGCAGTTCTTC. As protein: CASSGWTSGGASYNEQFF. The full variable domain, its missing parts supplied by reference TRBV11-2 and TRBJ2-1, is EAGVAQSPRYKIIEKRQSVAFWCNPISGHATLYWYQQILGQGPKLLIQFQNNGVVDDSQLPKDRFSAERLKGVDSTLKIQPAKLEDSAVYLCASSGWTSGGASYNEQFFGPGTRLTVL.

The J gene is TRBJ1-5, the V gene TRBV7-2, with a tentative D call TRBD1 (5 bases). The V end lost 6 bases, the J end lost 0 bases, and 12 bases lay between the germline ends. Germline V gives CDR1 SGHTA, CDR2 FQGNSA. The CDR3 has 15 amino acids. CDR3 nucleotide sequence: TGTGCCAGCAGTGGGGGGGGGAATAGCAATCAGCCCCAGCATTTT. This gives the protein CASSGGGNSNQPQHF.

The genes are TRBV3-1 (or the pseudogene TRBV3-2) and TRBJ1-6; D unresolved. Germline V CDR1 and CDR2: LGHDT, YNNKEL (reference sequence). V was pared by 0 bases and J by 0 bases, with 12 bases between. The CDR3 is 18 amino acids. CDR3 DNA sequence: TGTGCCAGCAGCCAAGATCTGGGCACGTTCTCCTATAATTCACCCCTCCACTTT. It specifies CASSQDLGTFSYNSPLHF.

Of note for this clone: One end of the junction is discordant with germline, which a read error may explain. The genes are TRBV19 and TRBJ2-3; possible D gene TRBD1, 6 bases. This CDR3 is built from 17 residues. Germline V CDR1 and CDR2: LNHDA, SQIVND (reference sequence). The CDR3 nucleotides read TGTGCCAGTAGTATTTCCCCGGCAGGGGAGTATACAGATACACAGTATTTT. It yields the protein CASSISPAGEYTDTQYF.

The chain joins TRBV5-1 to TRBJ1-2; D remains ambiguous. V was trimmed by 4 bases and J by 1 base, leaving 14 bases between them. Germline V gene lookup returns CDR1 SGHRS and CDR2 YFSETQ. The CDR3 totals 15 residues. CDR3 coding DNA: TGCGCCAGCAGCCCGGGGTCGGCTAGTAACTATGGCTACACCTTC. Protein: CASSPGSASNYGYTF.

The chain carries TRBV11-2 and TRBJ2-1; 7 bases agree with TRBD2. Germline V gene sequence: CDR1 SGHAT, CDR2 FQNNGV. This CDR3 has 15 amino acids. J lost 5 bases, V lost 7 bases, and 11 bases had no gene match. The chain's CDR3 is CASTVNLADDNEQFF. The CDR3 DNA follows: TGTGCCAGCACCGTTAACCTAGCGGACGACAATGAGCAGTTCTTC.

The count of this clone is one. This rearrangement joins TRBV30 to TRBJ1-5; D possibly corresponds to TRBD1 (5 bases). V shed 1 base and J shed 4 bases, with 11 bases lying between them. The CDR3 has 14 amino acids. Germline V gene lookup returns CDR1 GTSNPN and CDR2 SVGIG (reference sequence). The CDR3 coding sequence is TGTGCCTGGAGTGAGGACCAGGGAAATCAGCCCCAGCATTTT. This codes for CAWSEDQGNQPQHF.

The chain recombines TRBV19 with TRBJ1-2, with no clear D. This CDR3 region has 15 residues. Germline V gene data show CDR1 as LNHDA and CDR2 as SQIVND (reference sequence). V dropped 5 bases and J dropped 4 bases, with 17 bases sitting between them. This chain's CDR3 is CASSADQAMGYGYTF. In nucleotides, the CDR3 is TGTGCCAGTAGTGCTGATCAGGCAATGGGCTATGGCTACACCTTC.

The chain uses TRBV6-2 or TRBV6-3 and TRBJ2-5; 7 nucleotides match TRBD2. This CDR3 spans 17 amino acids. V dropped 4 bases and J dropped 7; count of bases not matched to a gene: 18. From germline, CDR1 is MNHEY and CDR2 SVGEGT. Written as DNA, the CDR3 is TGTGCCAGCAGTTCCCCGGACGCGGGCGGGGGAAAACGGACCCAGTACTTC. Translated, it gives CASSSPDAGGGKRTQYF.